Presented here are 9 T cell receptor beta chains from one specimen sequenced in a study of blood T cell repertoires in COVID-19. Only in-frame clones appear in the TCRdb table, and some are missing; sequencing was by immunoSEQ multiplex PCR. The data hold 150,000 to 200,000 clones, with roughly 89% observed a single time. Sequencing was performed on peripheral blood. These receptors were taken from a woman aged 45-65 years with acute or convalescent COVID-19.

This sequence joins TRBV7-2 and TRBJ1-6; possibly TRBD1 for D (5 bases). V lost 4 bases, J lost 10 bases, and 17 bases lay in between. The CDR3 consists of 15 residues. From germline, CDR1 is SGHTA and CDR2 FQGNSA. CDR3 in amino acids: CASSSRGQGGSPLHF. CDR3 DNA: TGTGCCAGCAGCTCCCGAGGGCAGGGAGGATCACCCCTCCACTTT.

This rearrangement joins TRBV30 to TRBJ2-3; 10 bases agree with TRBD2. Germline CDR1 reads GTSNPN; CDR2 reads SVGIG (reference sequence). V shed 7 bases, J shed 1 base, and the junction held 2 bases outside the gene matches. The CDR3 extends over 13 amino acids. The CDR3 nucleotides are TGTGCCTCAACTAGCGGGGGCACAGATACGCAGTATTTT. This encodes CASTSGGTDTQYF.

This clone has a handful of counts. CDR3 sequence: CASNLQPGNTIYF. The CDR3 bases are TGTGCCAGCAATTTACAGCCTGGAAACACCATATATTTT. The chain uses TRBV6-5 and TRBJ1-3, with D unclear. Germline assignment: CDR1 MNHEY and CDR2 SVGAGI. Trimming pared 7 bases from V and 2 bases from J, leaving 9 bases between. This CDR3 has 13 amino acids.

The V call is TRBV5-1, the J call TRBJ2-7; D may be TRBD1 (6 bases). The CDR3 has 13 amino acids. Trimming took 1 base from V and 7 from J, leaving 12 bases between them. CDR1 SGHRS and CDR2 YFSETQ come from the germline V gene. In DNA form, the CDR3 reads TGCGCCAGCAGCTTGAAGGACAGTCGTGAGCAGTACTTC. This codes for CASSLKDSREQYF.

This clone has only one observation. This chain uses TRBV6-2 or TRBV6-3 with TRBJ1-2; D ambiguous. Deletions cut 0 bases from V and 4 bases from J, with 6 bases between. The CDR3 is 13 amino acids. CDR1 and CDR2 (germline): MNHEY, SVGEGT. CDR3 sequence: CASSYSLPYGYTF. The CDR3 DNA follows: TGTGCCAGCAGTTACTCCCTACCCTATGGCTACACCTTC.

V usage is TRBV6-6 and J usage is TRBJ1-3, with 11 nucleotides matching TRBD1. In germline, CDR1 is MNHNY, CDR2 SVGAGI (reference sequence). The CDR3 covers 20 residues. With 5 bases clipped from V and 4 bases from J, the junction kept 19 bases outside the gene matches. DNA of the CDR3: TGTGCCAGCAGTCCCCTCGGGGACAGGGGGGTTCAGTCGTCCGGAAACACCATATATTTT. It is translated as CASSPLGDRGVQSSGNTIYF.

This clone was recorded a few times. This sample includes further DNA sequences coding for the same CDR3. V gene TRBV5-1 combines with J gene TRBJ2-5, with D perhaps TRBD1 (6 bases). The V end was cut by 0 bases, the J end by 4 bases, with 7 bases between. The length of the CDR3 is 13 residues. CDR1 is SGHRS, CDR2 YFSETQ, per germline. CDR3 coding DNA: TGCGCCAGCAGCTTGGGGGGGCGAGAGACCCAGTACTTC. Translating it yields CASSLGGRETQYF.

The chain couples TRBV7-2 to TRBJ1-5; tentative D call: TRBD1 (5 bases). With 3 bases removed from V and 4 bases from J, the gap between germline ends came to 13 bases. The CDR3 runs to 15 residues. Germline V gene lookup returns CDR1 SGHTA and CDR2 FQGNSA. The CDR3 coding sequence is TGTGCCAGCAGCTTGGACATCGGACGTAATCAGCCCCAGCATTTT. The encoded protein is CASSLDIGRNQPQHF.

This clone was seen a handful of times. In nucleotides, the CDR3 is TGTGCCAGCAGCCGTGGGACATACCTCGGGAACACTGAAGCTTTCTTT. It specifies CASSRGTYLGNTEAFF. This chain links TRBV6-2 or TRBV6-3 with TRBJ1-1; the D gene is possibly TRBD1 (6 bases). V was shortened by 6 bases and J by 1 base, with 18 bases between the two germline ends. CDR3 length equals 16 residues. Germline V lookup: CDR1 MNHEY, CDR2 SVGEGT.